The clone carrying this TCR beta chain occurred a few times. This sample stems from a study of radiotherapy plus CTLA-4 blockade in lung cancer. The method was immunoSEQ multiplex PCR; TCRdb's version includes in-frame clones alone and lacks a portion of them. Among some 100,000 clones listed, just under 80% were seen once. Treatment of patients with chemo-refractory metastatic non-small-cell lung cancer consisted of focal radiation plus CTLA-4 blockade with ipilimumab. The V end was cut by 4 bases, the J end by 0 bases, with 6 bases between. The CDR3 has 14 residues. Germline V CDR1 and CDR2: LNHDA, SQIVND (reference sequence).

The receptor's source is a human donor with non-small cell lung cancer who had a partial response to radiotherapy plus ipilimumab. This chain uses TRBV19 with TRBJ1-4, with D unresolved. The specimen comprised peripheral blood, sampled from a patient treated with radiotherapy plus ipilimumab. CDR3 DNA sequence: TGTGCCAGTAGTACGGTCGCAACTAATGAAAAACTGTTTTTT. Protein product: CASSTVATNEKLFF. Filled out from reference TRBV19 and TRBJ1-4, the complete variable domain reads DGGITQSPKYLFRKEGQNVTLSCEQNLNHDAMYWYRQDPGQGLRLIYYSQIVNDFQKGDIAEGYSVSREKKESFPLTVTSAQKNPTAFYLCASSTVATNEKLFFGSGTQLSVL.